The next 22 T cell receptor beta chains were all read from a single sample in a study of diagnostic markers for celiac disease (dated by TCRdb to the early 2020s). Sequencing relied on an Illumina MiSeq. TCRdb reprocessed the raw reads; every CDR3 protein sequence is a single record, and DNA is not supplied. The sample's table covers about 2,000 distinct CDR3 sequences. The biggest ten clones account for about a sixth of the sample. Sequenced material: either unsorted cells or a sorted T cell fraction (not recorded which). The receptors come from a human donor. This table probably holds off-target reads from a library built for another chain.

According to its frequency, this clonotype is medium-sized. The chain carries TRBV19 and TRBJ2-7; the TCRdb D gene call, TRBD1, has no DNA to confirm it. The CDR3 spans 14 residues. Germline V gene data show CDR1 as LNHDA and CDR2 as SQIVND (reference sequence). The CDR3 spells CASHSPGQQTAQYF.

This clonotype is called medium-sized based on its frequency. The rearrangement uses TRBV11-2 and TRBJ2-5. Looked up from germline, CDR1 is SGHAT and CDR2 is FQNNGV. CDR3 length: 15 amino acids. CDR3 loop: CASSLVPQPEETQYF.

Judged by frequency, this clonotype is medium-sized. CDR3 sequence reads: CASSLPGTPGAQYF. The chain couples TRBV5-5 to TRBJ2-5; checking the TCRdb D call of TRBD1 is not possible without DNA. Germline CDR1 SGHKS, CDR2 YYEKEE (reference sequence). This CDR3 has 14 residues. Complete variable domain (other parts from reference TRBV5-5 and TRBJ2-5): DAGVTQSPTHLIKTRGQQVTLRCSPISGHKSVSWYQQVLGQGPQFIFQYYEKEERGRGNFPDRFSARQFPNYSSELNVNALLLGDSALYLCASSLPGTPGAQYFGPGTRLLVL.

This clonotype shows up as large by frequency. This chain connects TRBV20-1 to TRBJ2-7. The CDR3 is 13 residues long. Germline lookup yields CDR1 DFQATT and CDR2 SNEGSKA (reference sequence). CDR3 sequence: CSAPTFGTSVQYF.

CDR3 loop: CASRALEGGAETQYF. The V call is TRBV7-2, the J call TRBJ2-5; as DNA is missing, the TRBD1 call by TCRdb cannot be tested. The CDR3 totals 15 residues. Germline V gene lookup returns CDR1 SGHTA and CDR2 FQGNSA.

The chain employs TRBV5-1 and TRBJ2-3; TCRdb selects TRBD1, and the lack of DNA leaves this call unchecked. The germline CDR1 and CDR2 sequences are SGHRS and YFSETQ. The CDR3 totals 15 residues. The CDR3 sequence is CASSLEGQGADTQYF.

By frequency, this clonotype is large. The chain couples TRBV5-1 to TRBJ1-2; TCRdb lists TRBD1, though no DNA is available to test this call. CDR1 SGHRS and CDR2 YFSETQ come from the germline V gene. The CDR3 runs 14 residues. This CDR3 is CASSLDPGIDGYTF.

Judged by frequency, this clonotype is large. This chain links TRBV4-1 with TRBJ2-4. This CDR3 spans 16 amino acids. Germline V gene lookup returns CDR1 MGHRA and CDR2 YSYEKL. The CDR3 loop reads CASSQSSAAAKNIQYF.

J is TRBJ2-7 and V is TRBV2; TCRdb proposes TRBD1, but this gene call is untestable without DNA. The CDR3 totals 13 residues. Germline V gives CDR1 SNHLY, CDR2 FYNNEI. CDR3 region: CASYGTVTYEQYF.

This clonotype registers medium-sized by frequency. The V call is TRBV29-1, the J call TRBJ2-1; the D call from TCRdb, TRBD1, cannot be confirmed without DNA. The CDR3 totals 13 residues. Per germline, CDR1 SQVTM and CDR2 ANQGSEA. This CDR3 reads CSVVRGAGLEQFF.

According to its frequency, this clonotype is medium-sized. The chain joins TRBV5-5 to TRBJ1-2. The CDR3 is 13 residues long. Germline CDR1 and CDR2: SGHKS and YYEKEE (reference sequence). CDR3 in amino acids: CASSRDMAGGYTF.

This clonotype ranks as medium-sized in terms of frequency. The chain links TRBV15 to TRBJ2-2; TCRdb proposes TRBD1, but this gene call is untestable without DNA. CDR1 LNHNV and CDR2 YYDKDF come from the germline V gene (reference sequence). The CDR3 sequence is 17 residues long. CDR3 region: CATSNPSGQGLTGELFF.

The rearrangement uses TRBV5-1 and TRBJ2-2; the TRBD1 assignment by TCRdb is unverifiable without DNA. This CDR3 is 15 amino acids long. Germline V lookup: CDR1 SGHRS, CDR2 YFSETQ. This CDR3 is CASSLDPGWAGELFF.

This sequence joins TRBV10-3 and TRBJ2-7; TCRdb outputs TRBD1, but without DNA this stays unchecked. The germline V gene encodes CDR1 ENHRY and CDR2 SYGVKD. The CDR3 runs 13 residues. CDR3 region: CATQAQPGGEQYF.

This clonotype is identified as medium-sized from frequency. The chain couples TRBV19 to TRBJ2-7; TCRdb's D call of TRBD1 is untestable without DNA. Germline lookup yields CDR1 LNHDA and CDR2 SQIVND (reference sequence). CDR3 length equals 12 residues. The CDR3 sequence is CASGTGIYEQYF.

This clonotype ranks as medium-sized in terms of frequency. The V gene is TRBV6-5, the J gene TRBJ1-2; as DNA is missing, the TRBD1 call by TCRdb cannot be tested. CDR3 length: 15 amino acids. The germline gives CDR1 MNHEY, CDR2 SVGAGI. This chain's CDR3 is CASNQGRGPVYGYTF.

The chain has TRBV5-1 and TRBJ2-6. From germline, CDR1 is SGHRS and CDR2 YFSETQ. The length of the CDR3 is 15 residues. The CDR3 loop reads CASSLLDSGANVLTF.

According to its frequency, this clonotype is medium-sized (0.01 to 0.1%). The V gene is TRBV12-3 or TRBV12-4, the J gene TRBJ1-1. The CDR3 contains 13 residues. Here the CDR3 reads CASSLTGYTEAFF.

This CDR3 is CASSPSRDHYGYTF. V gene TRBV18 combines with J gene TRBJ1-2; the D call from TCRdb, TRBD1, cannot be confirmed without DNA. Germline V CDR1 and CDR2: KGHSH, LQKENI. This CDR3 has 14 residues.

The chain couples TRBV3-1 to TRBJ2-5; the TCRdb call, TRBD2, lacks DNA for checking. CDR3 length equals 18 residues. Germline lookup yields CDR1 LGHDT and CDR2 YNNKEL (reference sequence). CDR3: CASSQGVKIAGVGETQYF.

The chain combines TRBV10-3 with TRBJ1-5. The CDR3 has 15 residues. CDR1 and CDR2 (germline): ENHRY, SYGVKD. The CDR3 is CAISEGRFDGQPQHF.

The chain is built from TRBV7-2 and TRBJ1-5; TCRdb indicates TRBD1, and absent DNA this call remains unverified. Per the germline V gene, CDR1 is SGHTA and CDR2 is FQGNSA. There are 16 residues in the CDR3. This CDR3 reads CASSLGGPGANQPQHF.